The following is a T cell receptor beta chain sequence with its context. Its binding antigen is unknown. Base-call qualities are not available, and no considerably larger clone is one nucleotide away. The data were taken from a study of blood T cell repertoires in COVID-19 (dated by TCRdb to about 2020). Background on the whole study: Collaborator samples came from the United States, Italy and Spain and covered acute and convalescent phases of COVID-19. The material from the prospective study consisted of cDNA or gDNA derived from T cells, B-cell-depleted T cells, or PBMCs. The dataset comprised deeply sampled blood TCRbeta repertoires from subjects exposed to, actively infected with, or recovered from COVID-19. The repertoires were released in a freely available public database intended as a resource for research on the immune response to SARS-CoV-2. The samples were drawn from two sources: the first 160 participants of the ongoing ImmuneRACE study, and 1,200 or so subjects contributed by 6 global collaborators. Nearly every sample came with metadata listing a de-identified subject ID, COVID-19 status, age in years and sex. HLA class I and class II types, where available, came from metadata supplied by the sample provider rather than from assay-based typing.

At one collaborating source in Seattle, patients were enrolled during active infection and were followed longitudinally through the course of disease. Whole blood was collected in K2EDTA tubes by collaborating institutions according to the institutions' own protocols. Collaborator samples were shipped for TCRbeta analysis as frozen whole blood, isolated PBMCs, or DNA extracted from either sample type. From V the trimming removes 5 bases and from J it removes 5 bases, while the gene matches leave 3 bases of the junction unaccounted for. The CDR3 starts with the cysteine, ends with the phenylalanine, and has 14 residues. Of the read, only the CDR3 DNA is kept; its 42 bases are in frame from base 1. CDR1 and CDR2, looked up from the germline V gene (reference sequence), are MNHNY and SVGAGI. The immunoSEQ Assay, a bias-controlled multiplex PCR, was used to amplify TCRbeta CDR3 regions from genomic DNA. On the study's bioinformatics: The number of nucleated cells in each sample was estimated by amplification of reference gene primers within the assay. Sequence reads were collapsed and filtered to measure the absolute abundance of every unique TCRbeta CDR3 rearrangement. For each sample, productive Simpson clonality was calculated as the square root of Simpson's diversity index across productive rearrangements. TCRdb re-hosts the immuneACCESS table, in-frame sequences only. Its copies lack some clones; in the studies checked, an unresolved V gene accounts for under half of them, and the cause for the rest is not known. The V and J calls and clone size are taken from that table; D and trimming were inferred from the DNA. Counted in this sample were some 200,000 clones; 83% of them appeared once. The top ten hold 1.3% of the sample.

The paper as a whole reports these results and caveats: The quantity of clinical and demographic metadata differed by source and by participant and was supplied without curation.

The sequence derives from a woman in her twenties or thirties with COVID-19, enrolled during active disease. This chain joins TRBV6-6 to TRBJ1-5; TRBD1 fits 10 bases in the junction. The specimen was peripheral blood. The CDR3 protein sequence reads: CASSGQGEYQPQHF. The DNA sequence is as follows: TGTGCCAGCAGTGGACAGGGGGAGTATCAGCCCCAGCATTTT.